This T cell receptor beta chain was captured in a study of human T cells and chemical hapten exposure. Unique molecular identifiers were linked by the library to individual cDNA molecules. MiXCR, run by TCRdb on the RACE reads, gives a single entry per CDR3 protein. The table shows some 380,000 distinct CDR3 sequences, with approximately 5.1% occurring only once. The time point: patch test 1, 2 weeks after DPC sensitization. Sample treatment: therapeutic diphenylcyclopropenone sensitization with weekly scalp DPC. Extraction of total RNA was performed on unfractionated whole blood. CDR3 length: 13 residues. Trimming shortened V by 5 bases and J by 3 bases, and 11 bases separated the two germline ends. CDR1 SGHTA and CDR2 FQGNSA come from the germline V gene. This clonotype was found a few times.

The chain combines TRBV7-2 with TRBJ2-7; tentatively, D is TRBD2 (5 bases). Material: whole blood, obtained in connection with sensitization to the hapten diphenylcyclopropenone (DPC). The TCR was taken from a woman aged 45-65 years with alopecia areata. Some clones in this sample may be carry-over from other donors' samples. The CDR3 is CASSRPGVYEQYF. CDR3 bases: TGTGCCAGCAGCCGACCCGGGGTCTACGAGCAGTACTTC.